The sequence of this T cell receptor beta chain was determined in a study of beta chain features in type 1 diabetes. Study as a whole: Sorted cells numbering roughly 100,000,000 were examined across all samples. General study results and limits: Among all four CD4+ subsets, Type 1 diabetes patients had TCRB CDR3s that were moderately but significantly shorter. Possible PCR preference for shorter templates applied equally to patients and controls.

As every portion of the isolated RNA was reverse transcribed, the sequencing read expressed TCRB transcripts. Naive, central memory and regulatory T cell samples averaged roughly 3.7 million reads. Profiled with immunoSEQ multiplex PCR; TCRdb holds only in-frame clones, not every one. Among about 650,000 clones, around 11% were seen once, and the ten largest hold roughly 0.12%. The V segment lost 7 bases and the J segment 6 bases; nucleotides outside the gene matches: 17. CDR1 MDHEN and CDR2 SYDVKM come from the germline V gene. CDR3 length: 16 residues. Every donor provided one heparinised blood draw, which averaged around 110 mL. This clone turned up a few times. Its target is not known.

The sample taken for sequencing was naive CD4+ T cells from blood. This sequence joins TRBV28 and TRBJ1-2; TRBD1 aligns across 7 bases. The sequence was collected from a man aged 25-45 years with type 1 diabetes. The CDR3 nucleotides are TGTGCCAGCACCTTGAGGTTAGGGGGCCAGACTCATGGCTACACCTTC. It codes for CASTLRLGGQTHGYTF.